One sample yielded the 28 T cell receptor beta chains listed below, sequenced in a study of beta chain features in type 1 diabetes. Of the isolated RNA, all was reverse transcribed, and so the sequenced material was expressed TCRB transcripts. Libraries were prepared by immunoSEQ multiplex PCR; TCRdb keeps only in-frame clonotypes and omits some of them. The sample yields 400,000 to 450,000 clones, about 14% seen once. Specimen: naive CD4+ T cells from blood. The receptors stem from a man aged 30-40 years in good health.

This clone was counted between two and nine times. The chain has TRBV13 and TRBJ2-1; the D is unclear. The CDR3 is made up of 16 amino acids. With 3 bases removed from V and 0 bases from J, the gap between germline ends came to 12 bases. CDR1 PRHDT and CDR2 FYEKMQ come from the germline V gene (reference sequence). The CDR3 sequence: CASSFRNGPSYNEQFF. CDR3 nucleotides: TGTGCCAGCAGCTTTCGTAACGGCCCCTCCTACAATGAGCAGTTCTTC.

This clone was counted a single time. DNA for the CDR3: TGTGCCAGCAGCTCGGACAGGGGGCTCCCATATGAGCAGTTCTTC. Translated: CASSSDRGLPYEQFF. This rearrangement joins TRBV7-3 to TRBJ2-1, with 11 positions matching TRBD1. Germline assignment: CDR1 SGHTA and CDR2 FQGTGA. The CDR3 loop spans 15 amino acids. Losses at the gene ends were 4 bases for V and 8 bases for J; bases not matched to a gene: 7.

Only a few counts were recorded for this clone. The chain links TRBV29-1 to TRBJ1-2; no reliable D call. Between the trimmed V and J ends, which lost 6 bases and 1 base, there was a span of 6 bases. Germline CDR1 reads SQVTM; CDR2 reads ANQGSEA. CDR3 length: 11 residues. The chain's CDR3 is CSVHDNYGYTF. As DNA, the CDR3 is TGCAGCGTGCATGATAACTATGGCTACACCTTC.

The V and J genes are TRBV9 and TRBJ2-1, with 8 positions matching TRBD2. In germline, CDR1 is SGDLS, CDR2 YYNGEE. The CDR3 is 14 amino acids. Trimming at V came to 1 base and at J to 8 bases, leaving 5 bases not matched to a gene. CDR3 protein: CASSVSSGYDEQFF. The CDR3 DNA follows: TGTGCCAGCAGCGTATCTAGCGGGTACGATGAGCAGTTCTTC.

V is TRBV5-1 and J is TRBJ1-2; D gene unclear. V gave up 1 base and J gave up 1 base, with 5 bases separating them. Per germline, CDR1 SGHRS and CDR2 YFSETQ. The CDR3 spans 13 residues. The CDR3 reads CASSLSDNYGYTF. The DNA for the CDR3 is TGCGCCAGCAGCTTGAGCGATAACTATGGCTACACCTTC.

This clone turned up a few times. This chain connects TRBV5-4 to TRBJ2-3; no definite D call. The CDR3 totals 15 residues. Germline lookup yields CDR1 SGHNT and CDR2 YYREEE (reference sequence). With 3 bases removed from V and 3 bases from J, the gap between germline ends came to 14 bases. DNA of the CDR3: TGTGCCAGCAGCTCCGGTGCGGTTGCGACAGATACGCAGTATTTT. Its translation is CASSSGAVATDTQYF.

The gene calls are TRBV13 and TRBJ2-1; 8 bases are a match to TRBD2. The V gene end was trimmed by 2 bases and the J gene end by 7 bases; junction bases not matched to a gene: 7. This CDR3 region has 15 residues. CDR1 is PRHDT, CDR2 FYEKMQ, per germline (reference sequence). CDR3 region: CASSLRAGVNNEQFF. In DNA form, the CDR3 reads TGTGCCAGCAGCTTAAGAGCGGGAGTTAATAATGAGCAGTTCTTC.

This clone showed up just a few times. V gene TRBV10-3 combines with J gene TRBJ2-5, with 9 bases matching TRBD1. The V gene's germline CDR1 is ENHRY and CDR2 SYGVKD. With V trimmed by 4 bases and J by 5 bases, 8 bases remained unmatched. The CDR3 runs to 15 residues. As DNA, the CDR3 is TGTGCCATCAGTGGACAGGGGGTCAGAGGGGAGACCCAGTACTTC. Its protein product is CAISGQGVRGETQYF.

With regard to this clone: Other DNA sequences within the sample encode an identical CDR3. The gene calls are TRBV7-2 and TRBJ2-3; D gene unclear. The V gene's germline CDR1 is SGHTA and CDR2 FQGNSA. The V end lost 1 base, the J end lost 2 bases, and 7 bases lay between the germline ends. This CDR3 contains 14 residues. The CDR3 region has the DNA TGTGCCAGCAGCTTAGGCCAGTACACAGATACGCAGTATTTT. It encodes CASSLGQYTDTQYF.

In nucleotides, the CDR3 is TGTGCCAGCAGCTTAGTAATCGAAAAACTGTTTTTT. Translated, it gives CASSLVIEKLFF. The chain uses TRBV7-9 and TRBJ1-4; D gene uncertain. The germline V gene encodes CDR1 SEHNR and CDR2 FQNEAQ (reference sequence). The CDR3 totals 12 residues. Trimming took 1 base from V and 8 from J, leaving 5 bases between them.

This clone was observed a few times. This chain links TRBV4-3 with TRBJ2-3; D unresolved. The CDR3 sequence is 14 residues long. Germline V gene data show CDR1 as LGHNA and CDR2 as YSLEER. V was clipped by 1 base and J by 1 base, with 6 bases between them. The CDR3 spells CASSQVTRTDTQYF. The CDR3, as DNA: TGCGCCAGCAGCCAAGTCACCCGCACAGATACGCAGTATTTT.

In this sample, this clone turned up a few times. The chain couples TRBV6-5 to TRBJ2-5; TRBD1 matches at 8 bases. The junction had 7 bases not matched to a gene; V was cut back by 5 bases and J by 5 bases. The CDR3 has 14 residues. Germline V CDR1 and CDR2: MNHEY, SVGAGI. CDR3 protein: CASSRGQASETQYF. The CDR3, as DNA: TGTGCCAGCAGTAGGGGACAGGCCTCCGAGACCCAGTACTTC.

The genes are TRBV21-1 and TRBJ2-3; the table assigns TRBD1, which was not confirmed against the DNA. TRBV21-1 is labeled a pseudogene. The CDR3 is made up of 18 amino acids. The CDR3 loop is CASTVGHVFRVRTDTQYF. The DNA for the CDR3 is TGTGCCAGCACCGTAGGACATGTCTTTAGGGTGAGGACAGATACGCAGTATTTT.

This clone was counted between two and nine times. The rearrangement links TRBV6-5 to TRBJ2-3; D might be TRBD2 (6 bases). Germline V CDR1 and CDR2: MNHEY, SVGAGI. V was clipped by 7 bases and J by 1 base, with 15 bases between them. The CDR3 contains 15 residues. The chain's CDR3 is CASTRERTGTDTQYF. CDR3 in DNA: TGTGCCAGCACCCGGGAGCGGACGGGCACAGATACGCAGTATTTT.

On this clone: Relative to the germline gene, one junction end is altered; a read error may explain this. V is TRBV11-3 and J is TRBJ2-4, with D hard to call. The V gene's germline CDR1 is SGHNT and CDR2 YENEEA. This CDR3 region has 11 residues. The CDR3 here is CASSLGPQEHF. CDR3 DNA sequence: TGTGCCAGCAGCTTAGGGCCTCAAGAGCACTTC.

The chain has TRBV27 and TRBJ2-5; 10 bases line up with TRBD2. The germline V gene has CDR1 MNHEY and CDR2 SMNVEV (reference sequence). The V and J ends lost 3 bases and 5 bases, in that order; junction bases with no gene match: 6. The CDR3 has 15 residues. The CDR3 spells CASSFQRGGRETQYF. The CDR3 region has the DNA TGTGCCAGCAGTTTTCAGCGGGGGGGCCGCGAGACCCAGTACTTC.

This clone was counted only a few times. The CDR3 DNA reads as TGTGCCTGGAGTTGGGACACCGAGGGGCAGTTCTTC. Protein product: CAWSWDTEGQFF. The chain has TRBV30 and TRBJ2-1; D is perhaps TRBD1 (6 bases). The V gene's germline CDR1 is GTSNPN and CDR2 SVGIG (reference sequence). The CDR3 has 12 amino acids. V was cut by 2 bases and J by 12 bases, with 14 bases left in between.

The V call is TRBV28, the J call TRBJ2-7; the match to TRBD1 covers 9 bases. Germline CDR1 is MDHEN and CDR2 is SYDVKM. V lost 8 bases, J lost 6 bases, and 11 bases stayed unmatched. CDR3 length: 14 amino acids. In DNA form, the CDR3 reads TGTGCCAGCCAAGCCGGGACAGGGTTGAGCGAGCAGTACGTC. Residues: CASQAGTGLSEQYV.

The chain has TRBV6-6 and TRBJ2-6; TRBD1 might be the D (6 bases). V was shortened by 8 bases and J by 2 bases, with 7 bases between the two germline ends. Germline CDR1 MNHNY, CDR2 SVGAGI (reference sequence). CDR3 length equals 13 residues. CDR3 DNA: TGTGCCAGCTCAGGGGCTGGGGCCAACGTCCTGACTTTC. It translates to CASSGAGANVLTF.

The rearrangement uses TRBV7-2 and TRBJ2-3; D possibly matches TRBD1 or TRBD2 (5 bases each). This CDR3 region has 16 residues. Germline lookup yields CDR1 SGHTA and CDR2 FQGNSA. V was pared by 3 bases and J by 4 bases, with 17 bases between. The CDR3 sequence: CASSFRGVGRSDTQYF. The DNA of the CDR3 is TGTGCCAGCAGCTTTCGAGGGGTCGGGCGATCAGATACGCAGTATTTT. Full variable domain (missing parts from reference TRBV7-2 and TRBJ2-3): GAGVSQSPSNKVTEKGKDVELRCDPISGHTALYWYRQSLGQGLEFLIYFQGNSAPDKSGLPSDRFSAERTGGSVSTLTIQRTQQEDSAVYLCASSFRGVGRSDTQYFGPGTRLTVL.

The V call is TRBV5-1, the J call TRBJ2-7; D is unclear. V shed 4 bases and J shed 2 bases, with 7 bases lying between them. The CDR3 is 12 amino acids. The germline CDR1 and CDR2 sequences are SGHRS and YFSETQ. The CDR3 loop reads CASSLSTYEQYF. The CDR3 nucleotides read TGCGCCAGCAGCCTATCAACCTACGAGCAGTACTTC. Together with reference TRBV5-1 and TRBJ2-7, the CDR3 gives the full variable domain: KAGVTQTPRYLIKTRGQQVTLSCSPISGHRSVSWYQQTPGQGLQFLFEYFSETQRNKGNFPGRFSGRQFSNSRSEMNVSTLELGDSALYLCASSLSTYEQYFGPGTRLTVT.

This clone was counted between two and nine times. This chain uses TRBV18 with TRBJ2-1; D gene unclear. Trimming removed 1 base from V and 0 bases from J, with 13 bases in between. Germline CDR1 KGHSH, CDR2 LQKENI. CDR3 length: 17 residues. The CDR3 nucleotides are TGTGCCAGCTCACCACTCCCGGCAGGCAGCTCCTACAATGAGCAGTTCTTC. This gives the protein CASSPLPAGSSYNEQFF.

The chain recombines TRBV30 with TRBJ2-3; perhaps TRBD2 as D (5 bases). Germline V gene lookup returns CDR1 GTSNPN and CDR2 SVGIG (reference sequence). With 4 bases removed from V and 4 bases from J, the gap between germline ends came to 12 bases. The CDR3 sequence is 13 residues long. The CDR3 DNA reads TGTGCCTGGAACGTTGGAGGTGCAGATACGCAGTATTTT. Amino acid sequence: CAWNVGGADTQYF.

The gene calls are TRBV5-4 and TRBJ2-3; no clear D. V was cut by 4 bases and J by 5 bases, with 14 bases left in between. Germline V gene lookup returns CDR1 SGHNT and CDR2 YYREEE (reference sequence). There are 14 residues in the CDR3. In DNA form, the CDR3 reads TGTGCCAGCAGCCGGATGGCCATTCGAGATACGCAGTATTTT. This gives the protein CASSRMAIRDTQYF.

The rearrangement uses TRBV25-1 and TRBJ2-5; TRBD1 agrees at 9 bases. V shed 3 bases and J 6 bases; nucleotides not matched to a gene: 5. Germline V gene sequence: CDR1 MGHDK, CDR2 SYGVNS. This CDR3 is 14 amino acids long. This CDR3 reads CASSEVGQGKTQYF. The CDR3 region has the DNA TGTGCCAGCAGTGAGGTTGGACAGGGGAAGACCCAGTACTTC.

The chain recombines TRBV29-1 with TRBJ2-7; 10 nucleotides agree with TRBD1. Per germline, CDR1 SQVTM and CDR2 ANQGSEA. CDR3 length: 13 residues. Trimming cost V 6 bases and J 5 bases; bases outside gene matches: 7. Here the CDR3 reads CSVEPGQGHEQYF. The CDR3 DNA sequence: TGCAGCGTAGAACCGGGACAGGGGCACGAGCAGTACTTC.

This clone was observed a handful of times. This sequence joins TRBV19 and TRBJ2-3, with D maybe TRBD2 (5 bases). This CDR3 is 13 amino acids long. Germline V gene sequence: CDR1 LNHDA, CDR2 SQIVND (reference sequence). The ends were cut back, 7 bases at V and 8 bases at J, with 16 bases in the middle. CDR3 protein: CASKREAAGTQYF. CDR3 nucleotide sequence: TGTGCCAGTAAGAGGGAAGCCGCCGGTACGCAGTATTTT.

The genes are TRBV2 and TRBJ2-5; weak D call: TRBD1 (6 bases). V was shortened by 6 bases and J by 3 bases, with 14 bases between the two germline ends. The CDR3 runs 14 residues. Germline V lookup: CDR1 SNHLY, CDR2 FYNNEI. The CDR3 DNA reads as TGTGCCAGCAGGAACAGGGACGGAGAAGAGACCCAGTACTTC. Translation: CASRNRDGEETQYF.